The 8 T cell receptor beta chains presented below share a single source sample, sequenced in a study of siplizumab effects on memory and regulatory T cells. Generated by immunoSEQ multiplex PCR, the TCRdb table keeps only in-frame clones and is missing some. The table includes roughly 50,000 clones, under 98% detected once. Sequences were obtained from naive CD4+ T cells sorted from blood. The receptors were sampled from a human donor in good health.

The V and J genes are TRBV19 and TRBJ2-1; D could derive from TRBD1 or TRBD2 (5 bases each). Trimming removed 9 bases from V and 9 bases from J, with 9 bases in between. Germline CDR1 reads LNHDA; CDR2 reads SQIVND (reference sequence). The CDR3 length is 10 residues. The CDR3 DNA reads as TGTGCCAGCCGGGGCGTTGAGCAGTTCTTC. This encodes CASRGVEQFF. Filled out from reference TRBV19 and TRBJ2-1, the complete variable domain reads DGGITQSPKYLFRKEGQNVTLSCEQNLNHDAMYWYRQDPGQGLRLIYYSQIVNDFQKGDIAEGYSVSREKKESFPLTVTSAQKNPTAFYLCASRGVEQFFGPGTRLTVL.

J is TRBJ2-1 and V is TRBV4-1; D gene unclear. Germline assignment: CDR1 MGHRA and CDR2 YSYEKL. The CDR3 covers 16 residues. The V end was cut by 0 bases, the J end by 5 bases, with 14 bases between. CDR3 loop: CASSQDSSFSDNEQFF. The CDR3 nucleotides are TGCGCCAGCAGCCAAGATAGTAGTTTTTCGGACAATGAGCAGTTCTTC.

The sample holds one count of this clone. The rearrangement uses TRBV6-6 and TRBJ1-1; TRBD1 is a possible D gene (6 bases). Germline values: CDR1 MNHNY, CDR2 SVGAGI (reference sequence). The CDR3 extends over 16 amino acids. V lost 2 bases and J lost 4, with 17 bases in between. This CDR3 reads CASSYPGQRRGTEAFF. The CDR3 bases are TGTGCCAGCAGTTACCCGGGACAAAGAAGGGGCACTGAAGCTTTCTTT.

The chain carries TRBV28 and TRBJ2-6; D perhaps matches TRBD1 (5 bases). The ends were cut back, 7 bases at V and 4 bases at J, with 14 bases in the middle. Germline loops: CDR1 MDHEN, CDR2 SYDVKM. This CDR3 contains 15 residues. The DNA of the CDR3 is TGTGCCAGCATTCAAAGGGGCCTGGGGGCCAACGTCCTGACTTTC. It codes for CASIQRGLGANVLTF.

The chain couples TRBV2 to TRBJ2-1, with D hard to call. This CDR3 is 18 amino acids long. CDR1 is SNHLY, CDR2 FYNNEI, per germline. Trimming pared 2 bases from V and 4 bases from J, leaving 21 bases between. CDR3: CASSEYVGIPLAYNEQFF. The CDR3 DNA sequence: TGTGCCAGCAGTGAATATGTGGGAATCCCCCTTGCTTACAATGAGCAGTTCTTC.

The gene calls are TRBV28 and TRBJ2-4, with 7 bases that match TRBD2. The CDR3 is made up of 16 amino acids. CDR1 and CDR2 (germline): MDHEN, SYDVKM. The trim removed 3 bases at V and 1 base at J, leaving 6 bases unmatched. The CDR3 sequence: CASSFSGGSAKNIQYF. The CDR3 DNA reads as TGTGCCAGCAGTTTTTCCGGCGGGAGCGCCAAAAACATTCAGTACTTC.

The chain has TRBV30 and TRBJ1-5; unclear D gene. The CDR3 is made up of 17 amino acids. The V end was cut by 3 bases, the J end by 0 bases, with 18 bases between. Germline CDR1 is GTSNPN and CDR2 is SVGIG (reference sequence). The CDR3 DNA is TGTGCCTGGAGCCCGGGAGGAAGCCTTAATAGCAATCAGCCCCAGCATTTT. This gives the protein CAWSPGGSLNSNQPQHF.

This chain joins TRBV7-3 and TRBJ2-2, with D possibly TRBD2 on 5 matching bases. The CDR3 totals 15 residues. V shed 5 bases and J shed 5 bases, with 15 bases lying between them. Looked up from germline, CDR1 is SGHTA and CDR2 is FQGTGA. In DNA form, the CDR3 reads TGTGCCAGCAGCCCCGGGGAAGCGCCGACCGGGGAGCTGTTTTTT. Translated, it gives CASSPGEAPTGELFF.